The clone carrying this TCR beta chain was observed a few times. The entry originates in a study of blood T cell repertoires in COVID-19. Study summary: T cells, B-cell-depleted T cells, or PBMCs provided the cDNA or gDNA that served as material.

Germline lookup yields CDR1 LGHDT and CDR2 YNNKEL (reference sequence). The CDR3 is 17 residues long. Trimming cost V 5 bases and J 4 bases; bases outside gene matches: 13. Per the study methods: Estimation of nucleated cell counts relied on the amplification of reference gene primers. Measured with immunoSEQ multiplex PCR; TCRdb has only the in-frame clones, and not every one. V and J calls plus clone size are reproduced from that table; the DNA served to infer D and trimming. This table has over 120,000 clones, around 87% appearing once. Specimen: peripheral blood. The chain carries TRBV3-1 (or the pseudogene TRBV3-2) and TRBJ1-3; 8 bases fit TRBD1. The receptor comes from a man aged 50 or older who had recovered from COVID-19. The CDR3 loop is CASSGRRQGARGNTIYF. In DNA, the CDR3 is TGTGCCAGCAGCGGCAGAAGGCAGGGGGCGCGAGGAAACACCATATATTTT.